This TCR beta chain was retrieved from a study of blood T cell repertoires in COVID-19 (dated by TCRdb to about 2020). In terms of the full investigation: Samples from collaborators originated in the United States, Italy and Spain and spanned both the acute and convalescent phases of COVID-19. The repertoires were released in a freely available public database intended as a resource for research on the immune response to SARS-CoV-2. Nearly every sample came with metadata listing a de-identified subject ID, COVID-19 status, age in years and sex. The samples were drawn from two sources: the first 160 participants of the ongoing ImmuneRACE study, and 1,254 subjects contributed by 6 global collaborators. The prospective study material was composed of cDNA or gDNA derived from T cells, B-cell-depleted T cells, or PBMCs. Where available, HLA class I and class II types were obtained from metadata supplied by the sample provider rather than from assay-based typing. Deeply sampled blood TCRbeta repertoires from subjects exposed to, actively infected with, or recovered from COVID-19 were included in the dataset.

TCRbeta CDR3 regions were amplified from genomic DNA by means of the immunoSEQ Assay, a bias-controlled multiplex PCR. The published analysis was carried out like this. Within the assay, amplification of reference gene primers was used to estimate how many nucleated cells each sample contained. To quantify the absolute abundance of each unique TCRbeta CDR3 rearrangement, sequence reads were collapsed and filtered. For each sample, productive Simpson clonality was calculated as the square root of Simpson's diversity index over productive rearrangements. TCRdb holds this immuneACCESS table with in-frame rearrangements only. Some clones are missing; in checked studies, unresolved V genes explain under half, and the rest has no known cause. For V, J and clone size, that table is used; D and trimming come from the DNA. In all, the sample holds 97,000 or so clones, and around 86% of those were seen once. The ten largest clones represent around 3% of the sample.

Each collaborating institution followed its own protocols to collect whole blood in K2EDTA tubes. For TCRbeta analysis, collaborators shipped samples in one of three forms: frozen whole blood, isolated PBMCs, or DNA extracted from either of those sample types. The investigation overall reported the following: How much clinical and demographic metadata was included differed by source and by participant, and the metadata was provided uncurated.

A word on this clone: Its recognized antigen is unknown. No base-level quality is on record; no much larger clone is a single base apart.

This TCR was sampled from a man aged 45-65 years with active or convalescent COVID-19. The sequencing input was peripheral blood.

The DNA sequence is TGTGCCAGCAGCTCCGGACTAGCGAACACCGGGGAGCTGTTTTTT. This yields the protein CASSSGLANTGELFF. The chain links TRBV13 with TRBJ2-2; 7 central bases correspond to TRBD2. Per the germline V gene (reference sequence), PRHDT is the CDR1 and FYEKMQ is the CDR2. At the junction V is shortened by 4 bases and J by 0 bases; bases outside the gene matches: 2. Measured from the cysteine to the phenylalanine, the CDR3 is 15 residues long. The CDR3 DNA has 45 bases and is translated from base 1.